The present TCR beta chain was sequenced within a study of blood T cell repertoires in COVID-19. This CDR3 contains 15 residues. Per germline, CDR1 MNHEY and CDR2 SMNVEV (reference sequence). J gave up 5 bases and V 6 bases, and 11 bases lay outside the gene matches. Data came from immunoSEQ multiplex PCR; TCRdb stores just in-frame clones and leaves some out. In the table there are about 210,000 clones, approximately 82% of which are singletons. This TCR was sampled from a woman aged 40 to 50 with acute or convalescent COVID-19. The V call is TRBV27, the J call TRBJ2-3, with 7 bases fitting TRBD2. Sequenced: peripheral blood. The CDR3, as DNA: TGTGCCAGCAGGATGCGAGCGGGACTCGGAGATACGCAGTATTTT. This gives the protein CASRMRAGLGDTQYF.